Shown below are 11 T cell receptor beta chains from a single sample sequenced in a study of blood T cell repertoires in COVID-19. The protocol was immunoSEQ multiplex PCR, while the TCRdb copy is restricted to in-frame clones and leaves out a portion. Found here are roughly 290,000 clones, about 80% of them singletons; the top ten hold 15% to 19%. Sequenced sample: peripheral blood. All receptors derive from a person aged 70 to 85 with COVID-19, enrolled during active disease.

This rearrangement joins TRBV6-5 to TRBJ1-4, with a weak D call TRBD1 (6 bases). Per germline, CDR1 MNHEY and CDR2 SVGAGI. CDR3 length: 12 residues. V was trimmed by 6 bases and J by 13 bases, leaving 15 bases between them. CDR3 in amino acids: CASRDGGSALFF. CDR3 bases: TGTGCCAGCAGGGATGGGGGCAGTGCACTGTTTTTT.

The rearrangement uses TRBV28 and TRBJ2-1; tentatively, D is TRBD2 (6 bases). The length of the CDR3 is 15 residues. Germline lookup yields CDR1 MDHEN and CDR2 SYDVKM. Trimming removed 6 bases at V and 1 base at J, with 13 bases between. CDR3 region: CASRSGGASYNEQFF. The CDR3 DNA reads TGTGCCAGCAGGAGTGGCGGGGCTTCCTACAATGAGCAGTTCTTC. The full variable domain, with the rest looked up from reference TRBV28 and TRBJ2-1, is DVKVTQSSRYLVKRTGEKVFLECVQDMDHENMFWYRQDPGLGLRLIYFSYDVKMKEKGDIPEGYSVSREKKERFSLILESASTNQTSMYLCASRSGGASYNEQFFGPGTRLTVL.

As to this clone: Given the absence of the conserved phenylalanine or tryptophan at the CDR3 end, a read error is likely. It is unclear where the CDR3 begins or ends on the DNA, so no DNA is shown, and the CDR3 is as TCRdb lists it. This sequence joins TRBV3-1 (or the pseudogene TRBV3-2) and TRBJ2-7; TRBD2, the D gene given by the table, was not confirmed from the DNA. Germline loops: CDR1 LGHDT, CDR2 YNNKEL (reference sequence). Counting both end residues, the CDR3 totals 14 amino acids. The CDR3: CASSQTPGGTLFSI.

The V gene is TRBV28, the J gene TRBJ1-2; the match to TRBD1 covers 12 bases. Germline loops: CDR1 MDHEN, CDR2 SYDVKM. Losses at the gene ends were 6 bases for V and 7 bases for J; bases not matched to a gene: 9. The CDR3 covers 15 residues. The CDR3 sequence is CASRETGQGALGYTF. The CDR3 region has the DNA TGTGCCAGCAGGGAAACGGGACAGGGGGCACTTGGCTACACCTTC.

This chain links TRBV28 with TRBJ1-2; 8 bases fit TRBD1. This CDR3 has 15 residues. Germline values: CDR1 MDHEN, CDR2 SYDVKM. J was trimmed by 8 bases and V by 6 bases; bases with no gene match: 14. The CDR3, as DNA: TGTGCCAGCAGGATAACAGGGGGAGTACTTGGAGGCTACACCTTC. Its translation is CASRITGGVLGGYTF.

The J gene is TRBJ1-3, the V gene TRBV12-3 or TRBV12-4; D may be TRBD1 (5 bases). The CDR3 is 13 amino acids. V was shortened by 6 bases and J by 3 bases, with 9 bases between the two germline ends. CDR3 residues: CASSRQNGNTIYF. The CDR3 region has the DNA TGTGCCAGCAGCAGACAGAATGGAAACACCATATATTTT.

The J gene is TRBJ1-3, the V gene TRBV29-1; D not certain. CDR3 length: 15 amino acids. Trimming cost V 6 bases and J 0 bases, with 15 bases left between them. CDR1 is SQVTM and CDR2 is ANQGSEA in the germline V gene. CDR3: CSVHGASSSGNTIYF. CDR3 in DNA: TGCAGCGTCCATGGTGCTTCTAGCTCTGGAAACACCATATATTTT.

V is TRBV15 and J is TRBJ1-5; the D is unclear. The CDR3 contains 14 residues. Germline V gene data show CDR1 as LNHNV and CDR2 as YYDKDF (reference sequence). The V end lost 0 bases, the J end lost 3 bases, and 6 bases lay between the germline ends. The CDR3 protein is CATSREQFNQPQHF. The CDR3, as DNA: TGTGCCACCAGCAGAGAACAGTTCAATCAGCCCCAGCATTTT.

The V call is TRBV5-6, the J call TRBJ2-5, with 10 nucleotides matching TRBD2. The trim removed 3 bases at V and 3 bases at J, leaving 14 bases unmatched. The CDR3 runs to 18 residues. The germline gives CDR1 SGHDT, CDR2 YYEEEE. The chain's CDR3 is CASSSRRLAGVGEETQYF. The CDR3 DNA is TGTGCCAGCAGCTCTCGGAGGCTAGCGGGAGTGGGTGAAGAGACCCAGTACTTC.

The chain combines TRBV7-3 with TRBJ2-3, with D tentatively TRBD2 (6 bases). The CDR3 is 17 amino acids. V was pared by 2 bases and J by 3 bases, with 18 bases between. CDR1 SGHTA and CDR2 FQGTGA come from the germline V gene. The CDR3 sequence: CASSLFLPGELTDTQYF. The CDR3 bases are TGTGCCAGCAGCTTATTCCTCCCGGGAGAGCTTACAGATACGCAGTATTTT.

The chain combines TRBV4-2 with TRBJ2-1; TRBD2 matches at 10 bases. The V gene end was trimmed by 4 bases and the J gene end by 3 bases; junction bases not matched to a gene: 9. The CDR3 contains 17 residues. Germline V gene lookup returns CDR1 LGHNA and CDR2 YNFKEQ. The CDR3 region has the DNA TGTGCCAGCAGCCGATCTAGCGGGAGTACTTTCTACAATGAGCAGTTCTTC. It encodes CASSRSSGSTFYNEQFF.